A selection of T cell receptor beta chains follows, all from one sample in a study of T-cell reconstitution after alpha-beta-depleted transplantation in children. MiXCR, run by TCRdb on the PCR reads, gives a single entry per CDR3 protein. The table records 60,000 to 80,000 distinct CDR3 sequences, 7% to 8% of them present only once. The specimen comprised PBMCs from the stem cell graft donor, sampled from the stem cell graft. These receptors were obtained from a human donor who donated a stem cell graft to a child with acute lymphoblastic leukemia. Each CDR3 is given with its conserved first and last residue. The order of the fields is clone size, J gene, D gene, V gene, CDR3 DNA, CDR3 protein. The D gene is left open where the match is weak. Part of the rows lack a size; the others show once, few, many or a class for expanded clones.

NA TRBJ2-3 NA TRBV7-3 TGTGCCAGCAGCTTCTATCAAGGGGCAGATACGCAGTATTTT CASSFYQGADTQYF
many TRBJ1-4 TRBD1 TRBV20-1 TGCAGTGCTATGGACAGGACAACTAATGAAAAACTGTTTTTT CSAMDRTTNEKLFF
many TRBJ2-1 NA TRBV4-2 TGTGCCAGCAGCCAAGAGAGGGCGGGGCGAGGGTACTCCTACAATGAGCAGTTCTTC CASSQERAGRGYSYNEQFF
many TRBJ2-1 TRBD2 TRBV20-1 TGCAGTGCTAGAGCCAGCGGGGAGCACAATGAGCAGTTCTTC CSARASGEHNEQFF
many TRBJ1-6 NA TRBV7-2 TGTGCCAGCAGCACACAGGCTTCAAATTCACCCCTCCACTTT CASSTQASNSPLHF
NA TRBJ2-7 NA TRBV5-5 TGTGCCAGCAGCTTGGCGGTTACCTCCTACGAGCAGTACTTC CASSLAVTSYEQYF
NA TRBJ2-3 TRBD2 TRBV6-1 TGTGCCAGCAGCCAACTAGCGGTGGGGCGGGATACGCAGTATTTT CASSQLAVGRDTQYF
few TRBJ2-1 NA TRBV3-1 TGTGCCAGCAGCCAAGGGCCAGACGAGTTCTTC CASSQGPDEFF
many TRBJ1-3 NA TRBV20-1 TGCAGTGCTAGAGAGGACCGAGGAACTGGAAACACCATATATTTT CSAREDRGTGNTIYF
many TRBJ1-2 NA TRBV6-5 TGTGCCAGCAGGTGGGACTCAGGGCCTGACGGCTACACCTTC CASRWDSGPDGYTF
NA TRBJ2-5 TRBD2 TRBV12-3/TRBV12-4 TGTGCCAGCAGCCTAGCGGACCCCCGGGAGACCCAGTACTTC CASSLADPRETQYF
NA TRBJ1-6 NA TRBV2 TGTGCCAGCAGTGAAAGGGTGGCCGATAATTCACCCCTCCACTTT CASSERVADNSPLHF
many TRBJ2-7 NA TRBV7-2 TGTGCCAGCAGCTTAGCGGACGAGCAGTACTTC CASSLADEQYF
NA TRBJ1-5 TRBD1 TRBV18 TGTGCCAGCTCTCTCGACAGGGGGCTAGGTCAGCCCCAGCATTTT CASSLDRGLGQPQHF
few TRBJ2-7 NA TRBV5-1 TGCGCCAGCAGCTCTCGGACGGACGAGCAGTACTTC CASSSRTDEQYF
NA TRBJ1-4 NA TRBV6-5 TGTGCCAGCAGTTACCAGGCAGGGAAGGATGAAAAACTGTTTTTT CASSYQAGKDEKLFF
few TRBJ2-7 NA TRBV6-2/TRBV6-3 TGTGCCAGCAGTTTTAGTCCATTCGGGCAGTACTTC CASSFSPFGQYF
many TRBJ2-1 NA TRBV10-3 TGTGCCATCAGTGTGAGGAATGAGCAGTTCTTC CAISVRNEQFF
many TRBJ2-7 NA TRBV7-2 TGTGCCAGCAGCTTATATACCACGAGCTCCTACGAGCAGTACTTC CASSLYTTSSYEQYF
NA TRBJ1-1 NA TRBV29-1 TGCAGCGGGAGACGGGAAAACACTGAAGCTTTCTTT CSGRRENTEAFF
many TRBJ1-2 TRBD1 TRBV6-1 TGTGCCAGCAGTGAAACCGGAGACAGGGTAAACTATGGCTACACCTTC CASSETGDRVNYGYTF
few TRBJ2-1 TRBD1 TRBV7-2 TGTGCCAGCAGCCTGACAGGGGAGGTGGGCAATGAGCAGTTCTTC CASSLTGEVGNEQFF
many TRBJ2-3 NA TRBV6-5 TGTGCCAGCAGGTTGGGTAGTCAGGGGGGGGGAGATACGCAGTATTTT CASRLGSQGGGDTQYF
NA TRBJ2-1 NA TRBV29-1 TGCAGCGTTGAAGATTATTGGAGCTCCTACAATGAGCAGTTCTTC CSVEDYWSSYNEQFF
medium-sized TRBJ2-1 TRBD2 TRBV27 TGTGCCAGCAGTCGGGGGGAGGGACACAATGAGCAGTTCTTC CASSRGEGHNEQFF
many TRBJ2-7 NA TRBV28 TGTGCCAGCAGCAAAGGCGGGCAGGACTTCTCCTACGAGCAGTACTTC CASSKGGQDFSYEQYF
many TRBJ2-1 NA TRBV5-1 TGCGCCAGCAGCTTGTCACCGAAGAATGAGCAGTTCTTC CASSLSPKNEQFF
many TRBJ2-1 TRBD1 TRBV25-1 TGTGCCAGCAGTGAATATGACGGCAGGGGGCGAGGGTCGCAGCAGTTCTTC CASSEYDGRGRGSQQFF
NA TRBJ1-1 TRBD1 TRBV12-5 TGTGCTGGGGCAGGGGGGGACACTGAAGCTTTCTTT CAGAGGDTEAFF
many TRBJ2-1 TRBD2 TRBV12-3/TRBV12-4 TGTGCCAGCAGACCAGGACTAGCGGGGGGACCGATCTACAATGAGCAGTTCTTC CASRPGLAGGPIYNEQFF
few TRBJ2-1 TRBD2 TRBV29-1 TGCAGCGTTGAGGTTCTCGAGGCGGGAGAAGTTGAGCAGTTCTTC CSVEVLEAGEVEQFF
few TRBJ2-3 TRBD1 TRBV5-6 TGTGCCAGCAGCCATCCTCGTACAGGGGGCCAGAGGAACACAGATACGCAGTATTTT CASSHPRTGGQRNTDTQYF
many TRBJ1-4 TRBD1 TRBV20-1 TGCAGTGCTAGGGGCCGGGACAGCGAGGAAAAACTGTTTTTT CSARGRDSEEKLFF
NA TRBJ2-1 TRBD2 TRBV18 TGTGCCAGCTCACCACCGACTAGCGGGAGGTCAAGCTCCTACAATGAGCAGTTCTTC CASSPPTSGRSSSYNEQFF
many TRBJ2-7 NA TRBV7-9 TGTGCCAGCAGCTTAGTGGCCAGTACCTACGAGCAGTACTTC CASSLVASTYEQYF
many TRBJ2-4 TRBD1 TRBV9 TGTGCCAGTCCGGTAGGGGACAGGGGCGCCGGAAACATTCAGTACTTC CASPVGDRGAGNIQYF
few TRBJ2-2 NA TRBV5-6 TGTGCCAGCAGCCCCCCCTCCGGGGAGCTGTTTTTT CASSPPSGELFF
few TRBJ1-3 NA TRBV25-1 TGTGCCAGCAGTGAATATTGGGCGGAGAGCTCTGGAAACACCATATATTTT CASSEYWAESSGNTIYF
many TRBJ2-3 NA TRBV28 TGTGCCAGCAGTTCGGGCGCTGTTGGGCTAAGTGGCTATGCGCAGTATTTT CASSSGAVGLSGYAQYF
many TRBJ2-1 TRBD1 TRBV28 TGTGCCAGCAGTTCCTGGGACAGGGAAAGAGTGGCCTTC CASSSWDRERVAF
many TRBJ1-1 NA TRBV20-1 TGCAGTGCTAGAGAACCCGGAGCCTGGAACACTGAAGCTTTCTTT CSAREPGAWNTEAFF
few TRBJ1-4 NA TRBV29-1 TGCAGCGTTGACGAGACAGGAGAAAAACTGTTTTTT CSVDETGEKLFF
many TRBJ1-1 NA TRBV12-3/TRBV12-4 TGTGCCAGCAGTTTAGGAGGCTTCACTGAAGCTTTCTTT CASSLGGFTEAFF
few TRBJ1-5 NA TRBV6-2/TRBV6-3 TGTGCCAGCAGTTACTCAGCAGGGCTTCAGCCTCAGCATTTT CASSYSAGLQPQHF
NA TRBJ1-1 TRBD1 TRBV4-1 TGCGCCAGCAGCCCGGAGGGGGCGAGCAGCACTGAAGCTTTCTTT CASSPEGASSTEAFF
NA TRBJ1-2 TRBD1 TRBV19 TGTGCCAGTGGTAAAGGACAGGGTTCTAACTATGGCTACACCTTC CASGKGQGSNYGYTF
many TRBJ2-3 TRBD2 TRBV6-5 TGTGCCAGCAGTTACCGCCAGACTAGCGGGGGCACAGATACGCAGTATTTT CASSYRQTSGGTDTQYF
NA TRBJ2-4 NA TRBV5-6 TGTGCCAGCAGCTTGGGACAGAAGGTTCAGTACTTC CASSLGQKVQYF
few TRBJ1-6 NA TRBV12-3/TRBV12-4 TGTGCCAGCAGTTTAGGAGGGGTAAATTCACCCCTCCACTTT CASSLGGVNSPLHF
many TRBJ2-5 NA TRBV29-1 TGCAGCGTTGTACTAGTCGATGCGTACTTC CSVVLVDAYF
few TRBJ1-5 TRBD1 TRBV6-2/TRBV6-3 TGTGCCAGCACTGACAGGGTCCGGGACCGGCCCCAGCATTTT CASTDRVRDRPQHF
many TRBJ2-4 NA TRBV28 TGTGCCAGCAGTTCCTTAGAAGGCCTAAAAAACATTCAGTACTTC CASSSLEGLKNIQYF